Sequencing of this T cell receptor (beta chain) was carried out in a study of cytomegalovirus exposure and HLA in healthy donors. Study-wide background: Caucasian-associated ancestry cluster membership applied to over 80% of around 400 genotyped donors.

The V end was cut by 3 bases, the J end by 6 bases, with 18 bases between. Looked up from germline, CDR1 is SGHAT and CDR2 is FQNNGV. This CDR3 region has 17 residues. The study ran its PCR with 60 Vbeta and 13 Jbeta primers. The repertoire was sequenced with immunoSEQ multiplex PCR; TCRdb's copy has only in-frame clones and lacks some. The sample includes hundreds of thousands of clones, about 90% of them seen just once. This clone was counted a single time. Antigen specificity is unknown. Study-level results: Analysis was carried out at a later point, and it linked a missense DCLRE1C variant to TCR beta V- and J-gene trimming. In a later analysis, an Asian-associated ancestry cluster reportedly showed fewer N-insertions than the approximately 610-donor mean.

Sequences were obtained from PBMCs. The sequence came from a woman between 18 and 29 years old in good health and CMV-seronegative. The J gene is TRBJ1-6, the V gene TRBV11-2; no clear D. The DNA for the CDR3 is TGTGCCAGCAGCTTTTGGGAAGTCGGGGTGCTTAATTCACCCCTCCACTTT. It encodes CASSFWEVGVLNSPLHF.